The source of this T cell receptor beta chain is a study of cytomegalovirus exposure and HLA in healthy donors. The study's findings and limits: DRB1 had the most TCR associations and HLA-C the fewest, a later analysis found, with rates varying by HLA locus. Later analysis demonstrated an association between a missense DCLRE1C variant and TCR beta V- and J-gene trimming.

Trimming left V 0 bases short and J 0 bases short, with 10 bases between. Germline CDR1 SGHRS, CDR2 YFSETQ. This CDR3 has 17 residues. This clone has a single count. The antigen is unknown. The PCR used 60 Vbeta and 13 Jbeta primers. The method was immunoSEQ multiplex PCR; TCRdb's version includes in-frame clones alone and lacks a portion of them. The sample shows roughly 160,000 clones, 84% of them seen only once. Nominally healthy donors provided the samples, though records likely missed some immune exposures. The receptor was derived from a boy aged 2 to 9 in good health and CMV-seronegative. The chain carries TRBV5-1 and TRBJ2-6; unclear D gene. Source material: PBMCs. CDR3 DNA: TGCGCCAGCAGCTTGGCAGGTGCCCACTCTGGGGCCAACGTCCTGACTTTC. Protein sequence: CASSLAGAHSGANVLTF.